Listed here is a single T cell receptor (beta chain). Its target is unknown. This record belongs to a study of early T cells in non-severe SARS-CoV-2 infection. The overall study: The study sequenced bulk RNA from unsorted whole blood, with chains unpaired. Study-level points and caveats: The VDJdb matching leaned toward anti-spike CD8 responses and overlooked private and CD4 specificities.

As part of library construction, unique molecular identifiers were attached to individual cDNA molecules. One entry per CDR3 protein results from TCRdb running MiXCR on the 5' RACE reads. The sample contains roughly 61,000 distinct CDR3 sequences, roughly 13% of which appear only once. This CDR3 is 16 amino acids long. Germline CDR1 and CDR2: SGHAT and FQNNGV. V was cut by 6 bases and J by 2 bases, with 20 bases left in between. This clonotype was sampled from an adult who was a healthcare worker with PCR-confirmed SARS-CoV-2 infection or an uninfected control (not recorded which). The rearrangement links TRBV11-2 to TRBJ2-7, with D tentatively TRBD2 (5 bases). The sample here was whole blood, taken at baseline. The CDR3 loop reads CASSPLSRRATYEQYF. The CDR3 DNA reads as TGTGCCAGCAGTCCGTTGAGCAGGCGGGCAACCTACGAGCAGTACTTC.